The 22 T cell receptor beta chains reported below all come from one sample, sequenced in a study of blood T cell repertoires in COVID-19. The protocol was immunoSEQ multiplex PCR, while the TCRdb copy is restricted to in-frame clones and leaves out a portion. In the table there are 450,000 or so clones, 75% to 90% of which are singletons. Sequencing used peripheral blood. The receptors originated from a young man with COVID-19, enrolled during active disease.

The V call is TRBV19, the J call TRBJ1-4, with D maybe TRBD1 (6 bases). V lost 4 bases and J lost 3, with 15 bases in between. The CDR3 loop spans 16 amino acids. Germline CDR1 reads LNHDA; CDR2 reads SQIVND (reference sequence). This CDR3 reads CASSKMTRGANEKLFF. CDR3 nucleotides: TGTGCCAGTAGTAAAATGACCAGGGGTGCTAATGAAAAACTGTTTTTT.

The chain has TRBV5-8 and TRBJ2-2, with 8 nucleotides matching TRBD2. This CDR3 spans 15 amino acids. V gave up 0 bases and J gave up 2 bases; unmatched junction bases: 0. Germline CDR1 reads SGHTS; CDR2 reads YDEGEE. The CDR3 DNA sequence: TGTGCCAGCAGCTTGGGGACTAGCAACACCGGGGAGCTGTTTTTT. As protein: CASSLGTSNTGELFF.

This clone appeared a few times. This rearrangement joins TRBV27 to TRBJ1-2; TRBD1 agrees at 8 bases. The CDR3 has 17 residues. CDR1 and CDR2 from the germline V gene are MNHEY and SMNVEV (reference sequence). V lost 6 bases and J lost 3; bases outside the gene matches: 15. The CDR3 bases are TGTGCCAGCAGCACCAGGACAGGGTGGACCCTCGACTATGGCTACACCTTC. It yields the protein CASSTRTGWTLDYGYTF.

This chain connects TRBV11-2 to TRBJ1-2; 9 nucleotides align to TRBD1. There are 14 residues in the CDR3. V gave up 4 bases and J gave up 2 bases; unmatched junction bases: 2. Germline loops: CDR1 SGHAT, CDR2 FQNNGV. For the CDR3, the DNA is TGTGCCAGCAGCTCCGGGACAGGGAACTATGGCTACACCTTC. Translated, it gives CASSSGTGNYGYTF.

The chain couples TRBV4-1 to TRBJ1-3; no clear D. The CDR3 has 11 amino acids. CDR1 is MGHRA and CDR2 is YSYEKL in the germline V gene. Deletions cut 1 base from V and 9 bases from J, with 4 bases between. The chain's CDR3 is CASSQAGTIYF. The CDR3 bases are TGCGCCAGCAGCCAAGCGGGCACCATATATTTT.

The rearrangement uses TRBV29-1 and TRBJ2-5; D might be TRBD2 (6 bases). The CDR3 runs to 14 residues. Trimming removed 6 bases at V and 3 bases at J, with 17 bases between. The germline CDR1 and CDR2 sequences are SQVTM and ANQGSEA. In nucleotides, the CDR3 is TGCAGCGTCCGCCTAAGGACGGGAGAAGAGACCCAGTACTTC. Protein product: CSVRLRTGEETQYF.

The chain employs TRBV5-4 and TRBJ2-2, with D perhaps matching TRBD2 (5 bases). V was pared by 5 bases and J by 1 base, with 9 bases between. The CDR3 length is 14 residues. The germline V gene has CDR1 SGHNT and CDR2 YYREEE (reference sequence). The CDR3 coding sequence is TGTGCCAGCAGAGTCGAGGGGAACACCGGGGAGCTGTTTTTT. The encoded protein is CASRVEGNTGELFF.

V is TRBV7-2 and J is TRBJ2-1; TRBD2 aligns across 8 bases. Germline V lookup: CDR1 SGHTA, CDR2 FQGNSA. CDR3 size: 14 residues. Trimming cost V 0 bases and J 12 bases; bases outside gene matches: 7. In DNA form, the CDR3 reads TGTGCCAGCAGCTTAGCAACGGCCGGGGGGGGGCAGTTCTTC. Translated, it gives CASSLATAGGGQFF.

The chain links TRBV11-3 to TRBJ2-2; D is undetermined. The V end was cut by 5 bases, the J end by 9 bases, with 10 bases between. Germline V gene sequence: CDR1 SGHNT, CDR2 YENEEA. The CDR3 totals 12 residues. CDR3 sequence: CASSRRGRELFF. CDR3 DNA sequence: TGTGCCAGCAGCCGGAGAGGTCGGGAGCTGTTTTTT.

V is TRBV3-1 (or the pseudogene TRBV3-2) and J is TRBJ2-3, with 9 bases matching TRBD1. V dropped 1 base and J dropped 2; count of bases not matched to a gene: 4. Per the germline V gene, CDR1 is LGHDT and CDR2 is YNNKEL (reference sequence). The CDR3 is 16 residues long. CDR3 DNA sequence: TGTGCCAGCAGCCAAGGGGGGACAGGGCCCACAGATACGCAGTATTTT. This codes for CASSQGGTGPTDTQYF.

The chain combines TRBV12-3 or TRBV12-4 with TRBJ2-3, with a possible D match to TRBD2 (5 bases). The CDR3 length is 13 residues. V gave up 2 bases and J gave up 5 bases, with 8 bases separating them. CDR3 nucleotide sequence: TGTGCCAGCAGTTTAATTAGCGAAGATACGCAGTATTTT. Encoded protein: CASSLISEDTQYF.

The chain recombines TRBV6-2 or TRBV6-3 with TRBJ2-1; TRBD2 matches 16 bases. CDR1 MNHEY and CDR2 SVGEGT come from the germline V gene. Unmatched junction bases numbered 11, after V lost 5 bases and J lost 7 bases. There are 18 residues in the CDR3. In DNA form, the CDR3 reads TGTGCCAGCAGTACGAAGGGACTAGCGGGAGGGCCTTCAAATGAGCAGTTCTTC. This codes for CASSTKGLAGGPSNEQFF.

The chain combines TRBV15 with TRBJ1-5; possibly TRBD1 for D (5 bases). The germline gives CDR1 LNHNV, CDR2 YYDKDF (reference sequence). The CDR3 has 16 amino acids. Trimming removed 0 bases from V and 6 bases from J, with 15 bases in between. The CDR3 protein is CATSRDAPGLSQPQHF. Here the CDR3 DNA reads TGTGCCACCAGCAGAGATGCCCCAGGGTTAAGTCAGCCCCAGCATTTT.

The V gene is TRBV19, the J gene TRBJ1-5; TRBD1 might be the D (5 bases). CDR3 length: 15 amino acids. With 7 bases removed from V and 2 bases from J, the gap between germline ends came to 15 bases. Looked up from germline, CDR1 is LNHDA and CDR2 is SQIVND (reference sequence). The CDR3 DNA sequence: TGTGCCAGTATCCCGGGAGGGGTTGGCAATCAGCCCCAGCATTTT. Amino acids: CASIPGGVGNQPQHF.

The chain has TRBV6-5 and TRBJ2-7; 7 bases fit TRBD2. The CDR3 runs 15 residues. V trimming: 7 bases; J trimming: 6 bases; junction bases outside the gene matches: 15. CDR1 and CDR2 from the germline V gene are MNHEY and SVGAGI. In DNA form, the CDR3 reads TGTGCCAGCAAGGTTGACCGCGGGGAGGGCCTCGAGCAGTACTTC. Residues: CASKVDRGEGLEQYF.

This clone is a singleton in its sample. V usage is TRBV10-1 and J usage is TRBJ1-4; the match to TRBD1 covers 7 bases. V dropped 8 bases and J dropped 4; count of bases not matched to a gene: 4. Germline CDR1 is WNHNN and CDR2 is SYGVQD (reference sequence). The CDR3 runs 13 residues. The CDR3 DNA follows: TGCGCCAGCCAAGGGACAGTTAATGAAAAACTGTTTTTT. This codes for CASQGTVNEKLFF.

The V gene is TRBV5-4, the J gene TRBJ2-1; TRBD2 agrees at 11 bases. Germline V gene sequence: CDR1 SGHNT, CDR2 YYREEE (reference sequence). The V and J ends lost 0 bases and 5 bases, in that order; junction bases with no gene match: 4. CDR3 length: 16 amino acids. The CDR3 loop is CASSLAGTSGNNEQFF. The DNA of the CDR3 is TGTGCCAGCAGCTTGGCCGGGACTAGCGGCAACAATGAGCAGTTCTTC.

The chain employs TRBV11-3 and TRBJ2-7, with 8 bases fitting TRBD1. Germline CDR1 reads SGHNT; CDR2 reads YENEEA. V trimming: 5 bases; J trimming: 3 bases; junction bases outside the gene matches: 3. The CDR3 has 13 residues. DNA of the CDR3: TGTGCCAGCAGCGGGGACAGGCACTACGAGCAGTACTTC. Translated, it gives CASSGDRHYEQYF. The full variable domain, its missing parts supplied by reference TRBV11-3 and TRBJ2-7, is EAGVVQSPRYKIIEKKQPVAFWCNPISGHNTLYWYLQNLGQGPELLIRYENEEAVDDSQLPKDRFSAERLKGVDSTLKIQPAELGDSAVYLCASSGDRHYEQYFGPGTRLTVT.

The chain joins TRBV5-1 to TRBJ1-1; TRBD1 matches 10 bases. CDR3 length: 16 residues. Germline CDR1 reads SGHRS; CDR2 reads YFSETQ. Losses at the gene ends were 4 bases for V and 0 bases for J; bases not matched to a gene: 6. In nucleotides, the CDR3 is TGCGCCAGCAGCGCCGGGACAGGGGTAATGAACACTGAAGCTTTCTTT. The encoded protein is CASSAGTGVMNTEAFF.

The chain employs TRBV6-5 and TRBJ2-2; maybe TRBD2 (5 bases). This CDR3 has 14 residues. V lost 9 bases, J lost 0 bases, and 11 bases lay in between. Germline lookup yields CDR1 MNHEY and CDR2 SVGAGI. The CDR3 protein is CARMERSNTGELFF. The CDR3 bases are TGTGCCAGGATGGAGCGGTCGAACACCGGGGAGCTGTTTTTT.

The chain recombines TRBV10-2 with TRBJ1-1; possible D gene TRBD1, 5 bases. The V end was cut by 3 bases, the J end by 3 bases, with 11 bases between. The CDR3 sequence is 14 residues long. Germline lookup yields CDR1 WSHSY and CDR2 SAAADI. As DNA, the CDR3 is TGCGCCAGCAGTGAAGTGGGGCACGACACTGAAGCTTTCTTT. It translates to CASSEVGHDTEAFF.

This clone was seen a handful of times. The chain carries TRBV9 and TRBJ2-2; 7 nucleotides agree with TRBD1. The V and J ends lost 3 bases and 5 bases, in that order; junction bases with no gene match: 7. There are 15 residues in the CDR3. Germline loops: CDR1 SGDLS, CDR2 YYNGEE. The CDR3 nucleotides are TGTGCCAGCAGCGCTCCCGGGACAGCTACCGGGGAGCTGTTTTTT. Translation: CASSAPGTATGELFF.